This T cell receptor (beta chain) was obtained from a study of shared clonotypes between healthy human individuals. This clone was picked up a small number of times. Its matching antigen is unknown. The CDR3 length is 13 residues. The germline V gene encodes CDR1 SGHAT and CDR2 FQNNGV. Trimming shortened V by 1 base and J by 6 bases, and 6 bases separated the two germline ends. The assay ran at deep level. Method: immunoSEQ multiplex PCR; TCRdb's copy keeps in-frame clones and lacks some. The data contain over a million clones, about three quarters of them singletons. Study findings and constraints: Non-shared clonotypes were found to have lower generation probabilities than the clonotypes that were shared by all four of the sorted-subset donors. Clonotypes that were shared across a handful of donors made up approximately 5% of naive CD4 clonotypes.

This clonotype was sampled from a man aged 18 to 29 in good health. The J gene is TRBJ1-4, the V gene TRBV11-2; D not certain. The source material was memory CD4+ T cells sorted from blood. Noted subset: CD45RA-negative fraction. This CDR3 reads CASSLGRDEKLFF. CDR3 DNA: TGTGCCAGCAGCTTAGGGCGCGATGAAAAACTGTTTTTT.